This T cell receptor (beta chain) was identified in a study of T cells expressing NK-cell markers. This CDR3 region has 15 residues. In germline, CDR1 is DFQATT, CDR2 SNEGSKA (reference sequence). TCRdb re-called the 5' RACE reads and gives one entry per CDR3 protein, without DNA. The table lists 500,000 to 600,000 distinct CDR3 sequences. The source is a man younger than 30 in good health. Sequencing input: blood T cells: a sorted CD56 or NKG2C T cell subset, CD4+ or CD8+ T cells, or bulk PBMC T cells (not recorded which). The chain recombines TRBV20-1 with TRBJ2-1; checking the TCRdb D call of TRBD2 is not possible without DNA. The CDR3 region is CSARDFGTPKREQFF.